This TCR beta chain was profiled in a study of lymphopenia after photon versus proton radiotherapy. TCRdb's copy holds only in-frame clones and misses some; the assay was immunoSEQ multiplex PCR. The profile shows around 30,000 clones, under 90% of them singletons. Study-level results: After the lymphocyte nadir, photon-treated repertoires showed oligoclonal expansion, especially of CD8+ Temra cells. Under photons, naive T cells and diversity fell while effector/memory populations rose. In patients who died, overall survival fell as post-nadir TCR diversity dropped more.

Worth noting for this clone: Antigen unknown.

The starting material was peripheral blood, obtained from a patient treated with photon-based radiotherapy. This clonotype was sampled from a woman in her forties or fifties with pancreatic cancer.

The CDR3: CASFLDPPPNTGELFF. The DNA of the CDR3 is TGCGCCAGCTTCCTCGACCCCCCACCGAACACCGGGGAGCTGTTTTTT. The V and J genes are TRBV5-1 and TRBJ2-2; D call uncertain. Trimming took off 7 bases at V and 0 bases at J, with 16 bases between the two ends. In germline, CDR1 is SGHRS, CDR2 YFSETQ. The CDR3 length is 16 residues.